A selection of T cell receptor beta chains follows, all from one sample in a study of human T cells and chemical hapten exposure. TCRdb redid the calling of the 5' RACE reads with MiXCR, one entry per CDR3 protein. The sample shows approximately 110,000 distinct CDR3 sequences, roughly a fifth of them seen only once. The source is a human donor in good health. Each CDR3 is given with its conserved first and last residue. A D gene is named only where the DNA matches it firmly. Size is omitted from some rows. Given values are once, few, many or a class for expanded clones.

J gene: TRBJ2-7; V gene: TRBV28; clone size: few; D gene: -; CDR3 protein: CASRAGSTYEQYF; CDR3 DNA: TGTGCCAGCAGGGCGGGATCGACCTACGAGCAGTACTTC
J gene: TRBJ2-7; V gene: TRBV9; clone size: -; D gene: -; CDR3 protein: CASSVSEGGYEQYF; CDR3 DNA: TGTGCCAGCAGCGTAAGCGAAGGCGGGTACGAGCAGTACTTC
J gene: TRBJ2-3; V gene: TRBV20-1; clone size: -; D gene: TRBD2; CDR3 protein: CSARVPSGRSDTQYF; CDR3 DNA: TGCAGTGCTAGAGTACCTAGCGGGAGGTCAGATACGCAGTATTTT
J gene: TRBJ2-4; V gene: TRBV4-1; clone size: few; D gene: TRBD1; CDR3 protein: CASSQESVVSGGLAKNIQYF; CDR3 DNA: TGCGCCAGCAGCCAAGAATCGGTGGTATCAGGGGGTTTAGCCAAAAACATTCAGTACTTC
J gene: TRBJ2-1; V gene: TRBV6-5; clone size: -; D gene: -; CDR3 protein: CASSYSGASYNEQFF; CDR3 DNA: TGTGCCAGCAGTTACTCAGGGGCGTCCTACAATGAGCAGTTCTTC
J gene: TRBJ1-4; V gene: TRBV7-9; clone size: -; D gene: -; CDR3 protein: CASSFTGTVREKLFF; CDR3 DNA: TGTGCCAGCAGCTTCACAGGGACGGTGCGTGAAAAACTGTTTTTT
J gene: TRBJ2-5; V gene: TRBV7-3; clone size: few; D gene: -; CDR3 protein: CASSSYLGHVETQYF; CDR3 DNA: TGTGCCAGCAGCTCATACTTGGGACATGTGGAGACCCAGTACTTC
J gene: TRBJ2-3; V gene: TRBV12-3/TRBV12-4; clone size: -; D gene: TRBD2; CDR3 protein: CASSFASGGTDTQYF; CDR3 DNA: TGTGCCAGCAGTTTCGCTAGCGGGGGCACAGATACGCAGTATTTT
J gene: TRBJ2-3; V gene: TRBV25-1; clone size: -; D gene: -; CDR3 protein: CASSEFNSPSDTQYF; CDR3 DNA: TGTGCCAGCAGTGAATTCAACTCTCCCTCGGATACGCAGTATTTT
J gene: TRBJ2-3; V gene: TRBV29-1; clone size: -; D gene: -; CDR3 protein: CSVGVRWDTDTQYF; CDR3 DNA: TGCAGCGTTGGGGTTCGATGGGACACAGATACGCAGTATTTT
J gene: TRBJ1-5; V gene: TRBV6-2/TRBV6-3; clone size: few; D gene: TRBD1; CDR3 protein: CASSRTTGAEPQHF; CDR3 DNA: TGTGCCAGCAGTCGAACGACAGGGGCAGAGCCCCAGCATTTT
J gene: TRBJ1-1; V gene: TRBV5-1; clone size: -; D gene: -; CDR3 protein: CASSLGTPWDTEAFF; CDR3 DNA: TGCGCCAGCAGCTTAGGGACACCGTGGGACACTGAAGCTTTCTTT
J gene: TRBJ2-3; V gene: TRBV20-1; clone size: few; D gene: -; CDR3 protein: CSAAKGTADTQYF; CDR3 DNA: TGCAGTGCTGCAAAGGGGACCGCAGATACGCAGTATTTT
J gene: TRBJ1-2; V gene: TRBV4-1; clone size: few; D gene: TRBD1; CDR3 protein: CASSQTGGTPGYTF; CDR3 DNA: TGCGCCAGCAGCCAGACAGGGGGAACCCCTGGCTACACCTTC
J gene: TRBJ2-7; V gene: TRBV5-1; clone size: -; D gene: -; CDR3 protein: CASSSLARSYEQYF; CDR3 DNA: TGCGCCAGCAGCTCCTTAGCGCGCTCCTACGAGCAGTACTTC
J gene: TRBJ2-7; V gene: TRBV20-1; clone size: -; D gene: TRBD2; CDR3 protein: CSARLAGVKGDEQYF; CDR3 DNA: TGCAGTGCTAGACTAGCGGGAGTTAAAGGGGACGAGCAGTACTTC